This T cell receptor (beta chain) is from a study of cytomegalovirus exposure and HLA in healthy donors (dated by TCRdb to 2017 to 2019). Context from the whole study: An earlier analysis of 550 to 700 of the donors reported more than 250 Gb of sequence data and roughly 100 million unique TCR beta sequences from about 200 million T cells. Donor age, sex, ethnicity and CMV serostatus were compiled alongside the repertoire data. Both class I and class II loci were covered by HLA typing, at four-digit resolution. Of the roughly 400 genotyped donors, around 81% fell in the genetic ancestry cluster associated with self-reported Caucasian donors. A later analysis re-analyzed previously published TCR beta repertoires from roughly 630 donors and added high-resolution HLA genotyping to study TCR occurrence patterns. About 300 gigabases of sequencing data and tens of millions of unique TCR sequences made up an early release that covered nearly 650 HLA-typed donors. Rather than using new phenotypic data, the later analysis identified candidate immune exposures from TCR beta sequences and from how often those sequences occurred across donors. The study profiled the T cell repertoires of 550 to 700 subjects by immunosequencing and related them to cytomegalovirus serostatus. Every repertoire in the discovery cohort had been generated on one and the same sequencing platform. Typing coverage differed by locus: A, B, C, DRB1 and DQB1 were typed in about 629-640 donors, DQA1 in 522, DPA1 in 600 to 610, and DPB1 in just under 490. In a later genetic analysis, genome-wide SNP genotypes for about three fifths of the roughly 670 donors were used, and that subset was treated as a discovery cohort. The study aimed to test whether cataloging public T cell receptors could reveal signatures of past pathogen exposure. A handful of DR-DQ haplotypes were handled as single units for association and clustering because linkage in the cohort was strong. High-throughput TCR immunosequencing, statistical association of individual TCRs with disease status, and machine learning were combined to predict cytomegalovirus infection status. In an earlier analysis of a few hundred of the donors, high-throughput TCR beta sequencing was used to judge whether each TCR beta V gene segment behaved as functional or pseudogenic. Among around 400 genotyped donors of the cohort, an average of approximately 220,000 unique TCR beta nucleotide sequences was sequenced per donor, of which roughly 18% were non-productive. A separate validation cohort of approximately 130 different subjects was used in addition to the roughly 670-subject first cohort.

The cohort consisted of 666 healthy bone marrow donors. At the time of sampling, every cohort member was nominally healthy, though immune exposures that went unrecorded were likely present. The donor was CMV seronegative and belonged to the group of 352 seronegative cohort members. Every donor gave a peripheral blood sample, and the peripheral blood mononuclear cells from that sample were used for TCR beta sequencing. The Qiagen DNeasy Blood Extraction Kit was used to extract genomic DNA from the blood cell samples. Beyond this particular receptor, the publication reports: In an earlier analysis of more than 500 of the donors, most TCR beta V segments appeared in productive rearrangements about 90% or about 30% of the time, broadly matching IMGT annotations. Because counts were too low, roughly 17 rarely observed V segments, including chromosome 9 orphons, were left out of the earlier analysis of 587 of the donors. Most TCR sequences were seen in very few donors, while some public TCRs were found in many individuals. A later analysis reported that several top co-occurrence clusters appeared linked to parvovirus B19, influenza, CMV and Epstein-Barr virus. A further reported finding was that TCR beta sequences accurately predicted the HLA-A and HLA-B alleles for most subjects in the first cohort. In vitro tests confirmed that a few of the cytomegalovirus-associated TCR beta chains recognize cytomegalovirus antigens. HLA typing was unavailable for some donors at each locus, so association tests used only the typed subset. The classifier was reported to diagnose cytomegalovirus status with high specificity and sensitivity in both the original cohort and the validation cohort. Correlated functional status among segregating V segments might reflect linkage disequilibrium, but an unknown experimental factor could not be ruled out. A cluster of highly shared sequence variants was judged likely to represent a technical artifact of the sequencing pipeline. Specific HLA alleles were associated with 15,000 to 20,000 TCR beta sequences at a false discovery rate of 0.05 in a later analysis. A later analysis found that HLA-associated TCR beta chains were more clonally expanded and had lower generation probabilities than equally common non-associated chains. Compared with the roughly 710-donor mean, donors in an Asian-associated ancestry cluster had fewer N-insertions in productive TCRs, according to a later genetic analysis. In this cohort, only TCR beta chains were sequenced, and detectable features were limited by the absence of alpha or paired-chain data. Immune exposure information for the cohort was limited to CMV serostatus. A total of 150 or so TCR beta chains were listed by the study as associated with cytomegalovirus. In a later analysis, most CMV-associated TCR beta chains were found to appear HLA-restricted, with HLA associations seemingly driven largely by CMV exposure. Roughly uniform sequencing depth across donors was assumed in presence/absence analyses, although this assumption may not hold. A later genetic analysis associated a missense DCLRE1C variant with V-gene and J-gene trimming of TCR beta chains, and an independent cohort replicated the association. Some IMGT-functional V segments, including TRBV6-2 and TRBV6-3, could not be told apart with the 87-base-pair reads, so those segments were excluded. According to a later analysis, TCR association rates differed among HLA loci, with DRB1 alleles showing the most associated TCRs and HLA-C alleles showing the fewest. Assigning TCR associations to individual alleles was difficult when HLA alleles, especially DR and DQ, strongly co-occurred. According to the authors, the approach could potentially be generalized to other disease states and immunological phenotypes.

Concerning this clone itself: What this receptor recognizes is not known. No base qualities exist here, and no much larger clone lies one base off it.

The library was generated by the immunoSEQ multiplex PCR assay. For the multiplex PCR, a mixture combining 60 forward primers for TCR Vbeta segments and 13 reverse primers for TCR Jbeta segments was used. The CDR3 region of rearranged TCR beta genes was amplified from genomic DNA with a multiplex PCR assay. The amplified TCR beta libraries were sequenced on the Illumina HiSeq System as 87-base-pair reads. The authors processed their data as follows. A later analysis counted approximately 76 million unique TCR beta chains across the 640 or so repertoires, and roughly 9.9 million of these chains were shared by at least two donors. Raw reads were error-corrected and collapsed into unique sequences by a nearest-neighbor algorithm in which closely related sequences were merged to remove PCR and sequencing errors. CDR3 sequences were aligned to IMGT reference sequences to assign V, D and J gene segments. Each retained sequence needed at least a six-nucleotide match to both a V gene segment and a J gene segment. A rearrangement was called productive if the CDR3 had no stop codons and remained in frame with V and J, and every other rearrangement was called non-productive. CDR3 was defined according to IMGT convention as the region running from the second conserved V-encoded cysteine to the conserved J-encoded phenylalanine. In an earlier analysis of 550 to 650 of the donors, sequences lacking an unambiguous match to a single V gene segment were excluded. An earlier analysis of over 450 of the donors classified V segments as functional when productive rearrangements were above 56.7% and as segregating when the standard deviation between donors was above 5%. To diagnose cytomegalovirus status from the catalog of TCR beta chain sequences, a statistical classification framework was built. In a later analysis, V and J genes were assigned by comparing TCR nucleotide sequences against IMGT/GENE-DB human TR gene sequences. In a later analysis, CDR3 sequences and most-parsimonious VDJ recombination scenarios were assigned using the TCRdist pipeline. A later analysis defined each TCR beta chain by its CDR3 amino acid sequence plus V-gene family, and excluded reads lacking a unique V-gene family. To address suspected cross-contamination and a sequencing artifact, a later analysis removed roughly 580 highly shared, low-generation-probability nucleotide sequences. In a later analysis, a clonal expansion index for each public chain was calculated from normalized within-repertoire ranks of inferred template counts. In a later analysis, generation probabilities were computed with a VDJ recombination model fitted to out-of-frame rearrangements, and the resulting probabilities were checked against IGoR. In a later analysis, hypergeometric tests were used to score TCR-TCR, TCR-HLA and TCR-CMV co-occurrence, with a repertoire-size bias correction applied to TCR pairs. A later analysis estimated false discovery rates by permuting HLA or CMV assignments 20 times. In a later analysis, co-occurring TCRs were grouped using DBSCAN, with TCRdist sequence similarity added in when clustering inside HLA-allele-positive subsets. Co-occurrence clustering excluded repertoires with fewer than 30,000 or more than 120,000 public chains, plus five with anomalous nucleotide sharing. The table was pulled from immuneACCESS by TCRdb, which kept in-frame rearrangements only. Such tables lose some clones; where checked, under half of the loss comes from unresolved V genes, and the rest has no known cause. V and J calls and clone size are copied from that table; D and trimming were computed from the DNA. Recorded for this sample are fewer than 200,000 clones; over 60% of them occurred a single time. The top ten constitute roughly 5% of the sample.

The CDR3 goes from the cysteine to the phenylalanine over 16 residues. The CDR3 DNA has 48 bases and is translated from base 1. The V end loses 0 bases and the J end loses 1 base, and a stretch of 13 bases separates them. The receptor's source is a man in his forties in good health and CMV-seronegative. The specimen was PBMCs. The chain is encoded by TRBV5-3 joined to TRBJ1-2; the D gene remains uncertain. TRBV5-3 is recorded as an ORF, its role being uncertain. The sequence in DNA is TGTGCCAGAAGCTTGGGAGCCACCAAAGATAACTATGGCTACACCTTC. Translated, it gives CARSLGATKDNYGYTF.